This T cell receptor beta chain was captured in a study of blood T cell repertoires in COVID-19 (dated by TCRdb to the early 2020s). A note on the overall study: The collaborator samples originated in the United States, Italy and Spain and spanned the acute and convalescent phases of COVID-19. Deeply sampled blood TCRbeta repertoires from subjects exposed to, actively infected with, or recovered from COVID-19 were included in the dataset. Where HLA class I and class II types were available, the types were taken from metadata supplied by the sample provider, not from assay-based typing. The material from the prospective study consisted of cDNA or gDNA derived from T cells, B-cell-depleted T cells, or PBMCs. Sample metadata almost always included a de-identified subject ID, COVID-19 status, age in years and sex. Samples came from the ongoing ImmuneRACE study (first 160 participants) plus 1,254 subjects from 6 global collaborators. The repertoires were released in a freely available public database intended as a resource for research on the immune response to SARS-CoV-2. Paper-wide results and their limitations: Clinical and demographic metadata were provided uncurated, with the amount varying by source and participant.

The immunoSEQ Assay, a bias-controlled multiplex PCR, was used to amplify TCRbeta CDR3 regions from genomic DNA. The source study handled its data this way. Nucleated cell counts per sample were estimated from amplification of reference gene primers within the assay. To quantify the absolute abundance of each unique TCRbeta CDR3 rearrangement, sequence reads were collapsed and filtered. For each sample, productive Simpson clonality was calculated by taking the square root of Simpson's diversity index across productive rearrangements. In its TCRdb copy, this immuneACCESS table keeps in-frame sequences only and misses some clones. Where compared with another copy, unresolved V genes explain less than half of these, and the others have no known cause. V, J and clone size are those of that table, while D and trimming were read from the DNA. The sample table contains about 100,000 clones; only one count was recorded for almost 80% of them. Roughly a third of the sample belongs to the ten largest clones.

The CDR3 measures 14 amino acids from cysteine to phenylalanine. Only the CDR3 DNA stays, 42 bases, in frame from base 1. Ends trimmed: V by 6 bases, J by 5 bases; bases unmatched to a gene: 6. Via the germline V gene, CDR1 is MDHEN and CDR2 SYDVKM. As to this clone: What antigen it recognizes has not been identified. No base quality information exists; no much larger clone differs at one position.

Collaborating institutions collected whole blood in K2EDTA tubes following their own protocols. Collaborator samples were shipped for TCRbeta analysis as frozen whole blood, isolated PBMCs, or DNA extracted from either sample type. The sequenced sample was peripheral blood. Recombination connected TRBV28 to TRBJ2-5; a stretch of 10 junction bases matches TRBD1. The origin of this receptor is a man aged 70 or older with active or convalescent COVID-19. Here is the DNA: TGTGCCAGCAGGTCGACAGGGGGCCTGGAGACCCAGTACTTC. Its product reads: CASRSTGGLETQYF.